This passage covers 20 T cell receptor beta chains from one sample sequenced in a study of blood T cell repertoires in COVID-19. Some clones are missing from TCRdb's copy, which holds only in-frame ones; the method was immunoSEQ multiplex PCR. The sample includes around 270,000 clones, 70% to 90% of them seen just once. Sequences were obtained from peripheral blood. The receptors here all came from a man aged 30 to 45 with active or convalescent COVID-19.

The V call is TRBV7-2, the J call TRBJ2-3, with a weak D call TRBD2 (6 bases). The CDR3 spans 14 residues. V was clipped by 3 bases and J by 8 bases, with 15 bases between them. Germline V gives CDR1 SGHTA, CDR2 FQGNSA. DNA of the CDR3: TGTGCCAGCAGCTTTACGGGGGTGTTGAGTACGCAGTATTTT. Its translation is CASSFTGVLSTQYF. Full variable domain (remainder filled in from reference TRBV7-2 and TRBJ2-3): GAGVSQSPSNKVTEKGKDVELRCDPISGHTALYWYRQSLGQGLEFLIYFQGNSAPDKSGLPSDRFSAERTGGSVSTLTIQRTQQEDSAVYLCASSFTGVLSTQYFGPGTRLTVL.

The CDR3 DNA sequence: TGTGCCAGTAGCCAAGGGACAGGGCAGGTGGACGAGCAGTACTTC. The encoded protein is CASSQGTGQVDEQYF. J is TRBJ2-7 and V is TRBV19; 9 bases match TRBD1. This CDR3 is 15 amino acids long. From germline, CDR1 is LNHDA and CDR2 SQIVND (reference sequence). V lost 6 bases, J lost 5 bases, and 11 bases stayed unmatched.

In DNA, the CDR3 is TGTGCCTGGGGGACAGGCAACTTCAGAGCTTTCTTT. Protein product: CAWGTGNFRAFF. V is TRBV30 and J is TRBJ1-1; 8 positions match TRBD1. J was trimmed by 10 bases and V by 5 bases; bases with no gene match: 9. CDR1 and CDR2 from the germline V gene are GTSNPN and SVGIG (reference sequence). This CDR3 spans 12 amino acids.

Only one count was recorded for this clone. This rearrangement joins TRBV5-1 to TRBJ1-2; perhaps TRBD1 as D (6 bases). This CDR3 has 14 residues. The germline V and J ends were trimmed by 2 bases and 3 bases, with 11 bases remaining between them. Germline V gene data show CDR1 as SGHRS and CDR2 as YFSETQ. CDR3 sequence (DNA): TGCGCCAGCAGCTTCAAGGACAGTGACTATGGCTACACCTTC. Protein product: CASSFKDSDYGYTF.

CDR3: CASSLRGGIGYEQYF. The CDR3 DNA reads as TGTGCCAGCAGCTTAAGAGGGGGCATTGGTTACGAGCAGTACTTC. This chain joins TRBV7-9 and TRBJ2-7; 7 bases line up with TRBD1. The CDR3 runs to 15 residues. The V gene end was trimmed by 2 bases and the J gene end by 4 bases; junction bases not matched to a gene: 8. CDR1 is SEHNR, CDR2 FQNEAQ, per germline (reference sequence).

DNA for the CDR3: TGTGCCAGTAGTATACGGAGTTCAACTAATGAAAAACTGTTTTTT. Translated: CASSIRSSTNEKLFF. V and J are TRBV19 and TRBJ1-4; D uncertain. CDR3 length: 15 amino acids. Germline CDR1 and CDR2: LNHDA and SQIVND (reference sequence). The germline V and J ends were trimmed by 2 bases and 0 bases, with 7 bases remaining between them. Supplemented by reference TRBV19 and TRBJ1-4, the full variable domain reads DGGITQSPKYLFRKEGQNVTLSCEQNLNHDAMYWYRQDPGQGLRLIYYSQIVNDFQKGDIAEGYSVSREKKESFPLTVTSAQKNPTAFYLCASSIRSSTNEKLFFGSGTQLSVL.

This clone was seen a single time. The gene calls are TRBV6-5 and TRBJ1-4; 7 bases match TRBD1. V dropped 8 bases and J dropped 3; count of bases not matched to a gene: 9. The CDR3 has 15 amino acids. CDR1 MNHEY and CDR2 SVGAGI come from the germline V gene. CDR3 protein: CASATGVRSNEKLFF. CDR3 DNA: TGTGCCAGCGCTACAGGGGTTAGGTCTAATGAAAAACTGTTTTTT.

The V gene is TRBV5-6, the J gene TRBJ2-1; TRBD1 matches at 7 bases. This CDR3 comprises 15 residues. The germline V gene encodes CDR1 SGHDT and CDR2 YYEEEE. J lost 7 bases, V lost 2 bases, and 9 bases had no gene match. The CDR3 loop is CASSFDRVIANEQFF. CDR3 bases: TGTGCCAGCAGCTTCGACAGGGTGATTGCGAATGAGCAGTTCTTC.

V usage is TRBV4-1 and J usage is TRBJ1-1, with D possibly matching TRBD1 (5 bases). The CDR3 extends over 14 amino acids. CDR1 and CDR2 (germline): MGHRA, YSYEKL. With 4 bases removed from V and 5 bases from J, the gap between germline ends came to 14 bases. CDR3 nucleotide sequence: TGCGCCAGCAGCCCCGGGGCCGGGACTACTGAAGCTTTCTTT. Its translation: CASSPGAGTTEAFF.

The chain couples TRBV2 to TRBJ2-5, with 8 positions matching TRBD2. The length of the CDR3 is 16 residues. Germline CDR1 is SNHLY and CDR2 is FYNNEI. The V and J ends lost 6 bases and 7 bases, in that order; junction bases with no gene match: 16. CDR3 amino acids: CASRAEVGLVRGTQYF. DNA of the CDR3: TGTGCCAGCAGGGCCGAAGTGGGACTAGTCCGGGGGACCCAGTACTTC.

The chain recombines TRBV4-3 with TRBJ2-7; maybe TRBD1 (5 bases). The V and J ends lost 6 bases and 0 bases respectively, with 12 bases between them. The CDR3 is 14 residues long. Per the germline V gene, CDR1 is LGHNA and CDR2 is YSLEER. The CDR3 DNA sequence: TGCGCCAGCAGACCTGAAGGGGACTCCTACGAGCAGTACTTC. It yields the protein CASRPEGDSYEQYF.

The gene calls are TRBV6-6 and TRBJ2-1, with D tentatively TRBD1 (5 bases). The CDR3 has 14 residues. Germline V lookup: CDR1 MNHNY, CDR2 SVGAGI (reference sequence). Trimming took off 5 bases at V and 5 bases at J, with 13 bases between the two ends. This chain's CDR3 is CASSPRTSDNEQFF. The DNA for the CDR3 is TGTGCCAGCAGTCCCCGGACATCCGACAATGAGCAGTTCTTC.

There are a few counts of this clone. V and J are TRBV5-1 and TRBJ2-5; 7 nucleotides line up with TRBD2. Germline CDR1 is SGHRS and CDR2 is YFSETQ. This CDR3 is built from 16 residues. The ends lost 3 bases at V and 4 bases at J; junction bases unmatched: 12. This CDR3 is CASSSRGGAEGETQYF. DNA for the CDR3: TGCGCCAGCAGCTCTCGGGGAGGGGCTGAAGGAGAGACCCAGTACTTC.

The chain couples TRBV6-2 or TRBV6-3 to TRBJ2-1; 11 positions agree with TRBD1. Germline CDR1 and CDR2: MNHEY and SVGEGT. The CDR3 runs to 15 residues. V lost 2 bases to trimming and J lost 7 bases; unmatched junction nucleotides: 4. The CDR3 region is CASSYAGQGANEQFF. For the CDR3, the DNA is TGTGCCAGCAGTTACGCCGGACAGGGGGCGAATGAGCAGTTCTTC.

The chain employs TRBV24-1 and TRBJ2-3; the D gene is possibly TRBD1 (5 bases). The ends were cut back, 9 bases at V and 8 bases at J, with 23 bases in the middle. Germline V gene data show CDR1 as KGHDR and CDR2 as SFDVKD. The CDR3 is 15 amino acids. In DNA form, the CDR3 reads TGTGCCACCCCACCCGCCCCCCGCCTTAGGGGTACGCAGTATTTT. Residues: CATPPAPRLRGTQYF.

The chain employs TRBV5-5 and TRBJ2-5, with a possible D match to TRBD1 (5 bases). V was clipped by 3 bases and J by 0 bases, with 12 bases between them. This CDR3 spans 15 amino acids. Germline V gene lookup returns CDR1 SGHKS and CDR2 YYEKEE (reference sequence). The CDR3 loop reads CASSSRGPNQETQYF. As DNA, the CDR3 is TGTGCCAGCAGCTCAAGGGGCCCTAACCAAGAGACCCAGTACTTC.

Concerning this clone: The same CDR3 also results from other DNA sequences found in this sample. The rearrangement joins TRBV18 to TRBJ2-7; 8 nucleotides match TRBD1. This CDR3 is 15 amino acids long. The germline V gene has CDR1 KGHSH and CDR2 LQKENI. V dropped 2 bases and J dropped 3; count of bases not matched to a gene: 6. Written as DNA, the CDR3 is TGTGCCAGCTCACCAGGAGGACAGGGTCTCTACGAGCAGTACTTC. It yields the protein CASSPGGQGLYEQYF.

The chain is built from TRBV9 and TRBJ2-3; 7 bases map to TRBD2. Trimming cost V 0 bases and J 1 base; bases outside gene matches: 5. This CDR3 has 16 residues. CDR1 and CDR2 (germline): SGDLS, YYNGEE. The DNA of the CDR3 is TGTGCCAGCAGCGTAGGGGCGGGGGTTGGCACAGATACGCAGTATTTT. Translated: CASSVGAGVGTDTQYF. The variable domain in full, with the rest retrieved from reference TRBV9 and TRBJ2-3, is DSGVTQTPKHLITATGQRVTLRCSPRSGDLSVYWYQQSLDQGLQFLIQYYNGEERAKGNILERFSAQQFPDLHSELNLSSLELGDSALYFCASSVGAGVGTDTQYFGPGTRLTVL.

V usage is TRBV5-6 and J usage is TRBJ2-1; D may be TRBD2 (7 bases). Germline V CDR1 and CDR2: SGHDT, YYEEEE. Trimming removed 0 bases at V and 2 bases at J, with 12 bases between. CDR3 length: 16 residues. CDR3 sequence reads: CASSLAGRGPYNEQFF. Written as DNA, the CDR3 is TGTGCCAGCAGCTTGGCCGGGCGGGGGCCCTACAATGAGCAGTTCTTC.

The chain combines TRBV11-1 with TRBJ1-1, with 7 bases that match TRBD1. V shed 2 bases, J shed 1 base, and the junction held 1 base outside the gene matches. Germline CDR1 reads SGHAT; CDR2 reads FQDESV (reference sequence). There are 14 residues in the CDR3. For the CDR3, the DNA is TGTGCCAGCAGCTTATGGACAGGGAACACTGAAGCTTTCTTT. This sequence encodes CASSLWTGNTEAFF.